This T cell receptor (beta chain) emerged from a study of blood T cell repertoires in COVID-19. Turning to the study itself: Sites across the United States, Italy and Spain contributed samples from acute and convalescent COVID-19. PBMCs, B-cell-depleted T cells, or T cells were the source of the cDNA or gDNA that made up the material.

V lost 7 bases to trimming and J lost 1 base, with 20 bases between them. The CDR3 is 17 amino acids. Per germline, CDR1 LNHDA and CDR2 SQIVND (reference sequence). Under the authors' procedure: How many nucleated cells were present was estimated from reference gene primer amplification. Sequencing was performed with immunoSEQ multiplex PCR; in TCRdb, only in-frame clones are kept and a portion is missing. V and J calls and clone size are as listed in that table; D and trimming were resolved from the DNA. The sample holds more than 55,000 clones, around 87% seen once. The sequenced sample was peripheral blood. This receptor was obtained from a man in his sixties with active or convalescent COVID-19. The chain uses TRBV19 and TRBJ1-3, with D possibly matching TRBD1 (5 bases). CDR3 protein: CASTSIPGGASGNTIYF. The CDR3 nucleotides read TGTGCCAGTACCTCTATCCCGGGCGGGGCTTCTGGAAACACCATATATTTT.